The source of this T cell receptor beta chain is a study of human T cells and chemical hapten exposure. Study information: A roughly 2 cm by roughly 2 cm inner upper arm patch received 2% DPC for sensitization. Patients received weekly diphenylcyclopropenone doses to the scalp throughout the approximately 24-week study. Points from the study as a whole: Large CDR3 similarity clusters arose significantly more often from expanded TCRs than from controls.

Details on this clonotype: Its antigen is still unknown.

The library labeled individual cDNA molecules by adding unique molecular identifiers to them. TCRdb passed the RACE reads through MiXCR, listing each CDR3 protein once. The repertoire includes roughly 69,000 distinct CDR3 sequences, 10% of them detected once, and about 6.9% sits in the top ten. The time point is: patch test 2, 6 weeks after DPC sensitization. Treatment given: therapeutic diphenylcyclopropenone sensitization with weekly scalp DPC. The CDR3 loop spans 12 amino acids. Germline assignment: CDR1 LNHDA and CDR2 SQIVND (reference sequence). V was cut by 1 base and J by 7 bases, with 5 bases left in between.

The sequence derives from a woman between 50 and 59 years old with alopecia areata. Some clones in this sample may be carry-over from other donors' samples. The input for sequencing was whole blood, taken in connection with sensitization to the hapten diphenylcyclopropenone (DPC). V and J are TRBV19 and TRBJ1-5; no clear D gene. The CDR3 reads CASSIARQPQHF. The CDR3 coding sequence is TGTGCCAGTAGTATAGCACGGCAGCCCCAGCATTTT.